Listed below are T cell receptor beta chains from one sample, sequenced in a study of PD-1 blockade in mismatch repair-deficient tumors. Assay: immunoSEQ multiplex PCR; the TCRdb copy retains only in-frame clones and omits some. Here the sample spans 15,000 to 25,000 clones, roughly 87% being singletons. The sample in question was PBMCs, obtained 52 weeks after starting pembrolizumab. These receptor sequences come from an adult with mismatch repair-deficient cancer. The CDR3 runs from the conserved cysteine through the conserved F or W. A D gene is named only where the DNA matches it firmly. The size of a clone is reported for some rows only, either as once, few or many, or as a class for expanded clones.

clone size: .
D gene: .
V gene: TRBV28
CDR3 length: 14
J gene: TRBJ1-3
CDR3 protein: CASSSLYVSDTIYF
CDR3 DNA: TGTGCCAGCAGTTCCCTTTACGTCTCGGACACCATATATTTT

clone size: .
D gene: .
V gene: TRBV18
CDR3 length: 12
J gene: TRBJ1-2
CDR3 protein: CASSPAGDGYTF
CDR3 DNA: TGTGCCAGCTCACCGGCCGGGGATGGCTACACCTTC

clone size: .
D gene: TRBD2
V gene: TRBV5-1
CDR3 length: 17
J gene: TRBJ2-5
CDR3 protein: CASSPMILAGGRETQYF
CDR3 DNA: TGCGCCAGCAGCCCTATGATCCTAGCGGGGGGCAGGGAGACCCAGTACTTC

clone size: .
D gene: .
V gene: TRBV11-1
CDR3 length: 14
J gene: TRBJ2-1
CDR3 protein: CASSGEMAYNEQFF
CDR3 DNA: TGTGCCAGCAGCGGGGAGATGGCCTACAATGAGCAGTTCTTC

clone size: .
D gene: .
V gene: TRBV28
CDR3 length: 15
J gene: TRBJ1-5
CDR3 protein: CASRVDRRLNQPQHF
CDR3 DNA: TGTGCCAGCAGGGTTGATAGACGACTCAATCAGCCCCAGCATTTT

clone size: .
D gene: TRBD1
V gene: TRBV5-4
CDR3 length: 14
J gene: TRBJ2-3
CDR3 protein: CASTGQAYTDTQYF
CDR3 DNA: TGTGCCAGCACCGGACAGGCCTACACAGATACGCAGTATTTT

clone size: .
D gene: .
V gene: TRBV10-1
CDR3 length: 17
J gene: TRBJ1-2
CDR3 protein: CASSGPPGQDFYYGYTF
CDR3 DNA: TGCGCCAGCAGTGGTCCCCCCGGGCAGGACTTCTACTATGGCTACACCTTC

clone size: .
D gene: .
V gene: TRBV11-2
CDR3 length: 18
J gene: TRBJ2-7
CDR3 protein: CASSYPQDPVQGGYEQYF
CDR3 DNA: TGTGCCAGCAGCTACCCACAAGACCCGGTGCAGGGCGGCTACGAGCAGTACTTC

clone size: .
D gene: TRBD1
V gene: TRBV7-3
CDR3 length: 14
J gene: TRBJ1-1
CDR3 protein: CASSLGDRGTEAFF
CDR3 DNA: TGTGCCAGCAGCTTAGGGGACAGGGGCACTGAAGCTTTCTTT

clone size: .
D gene: TRBD1
V gene: TRBV5-1
CDR3 length: 15
J gene: TRBJ2-1
CDR3 protein: CASSLGQGAMDEQFF
CDR3 DNA: TGCGCCAGCAGCTTGGGACAGGGGGCGATGGATGAGCAGTTCTTC

clone size: .
D gene: TRBD1
V gene: TRBV11-3
CDR3 length: 15
J gene: TRBJ2-1
CDR3 protein: CASSRQGGSYNEQFF
CDR3 DNA: TGTGCCAGCAGCCGACAGGGGGGATCCTACAATGAGCAGTTCTTC

clone size: .
D gene: .
V gene: TRBV2
CDR3 length: 15
J gene: TRBJ1-1
CDR3 protein: CASRPGQPLNTEAFF
CDR3 DNA: TGTGCCAGCAGGCCCGGACAGCCCCTTAACACTGAAGCTTTCTTT

clone size: .
D gene: .
V gene: TRBV5-5
CDR3 length: 14
J gene: TRBJ1-2
CDR3 protein: CASSLAPGNRGYTF
CDR3 DNA: TGTGCCAGCAGCTTGGCTCCGGGGAACCGTGGCTACACCTTC

clone size: .
D gene: TRBD2
V gene: TRBV18
CDR3 length: 17
J gene: TRBJ2-3
CDR3 protein: CASSQDGRAAATDTQYF
CDR3 DNA: TGTGCCAGCTCACAGGACGGGAGGGCCGCAGCCACAGATACGCAGTATTTT

clone size: .
D gene: TRBD1
V gene: TRBV9
CDR3 length: 16
J gene: TRBJ2-2
CDR3 protein: CASSVGGQGGTGELFF
CDR3 DNA: TGTGCCAGCAGCGTAGGGGGACAGGGAGGGACCGGGGAGCTGTTTTTT

clone size: .
D gene: TRBD1
V gene: TRBV7-9
CDR3 length: 16
J gene: TRBJ1-2
CDR3 protein: CASSLAGTGGKGGYTF
CDR3 DNA: TGTGCCAGCAGCTTAGCCGGGACAGGGGGGAAAGGTGGCTACACCTTC

clone size: .
D gene: TRBD1
V gene: TRBV28
CDR3 length: 15
J gene: TRBJ1-1
CDR3 protein: CASSLRGQGNTEAFF
CDR3 DNA: TGTGCCAGCAGTTTACGGGGACAGGGCAACACTGAAGCTTTCTTT

clone size: once
D gene: .
V gene: TRBV6-5
CDR3 length: 15
J gene: TRBJ1-3
CDR3 protein: CASSYMGTSGNTIYF
CDR3 DNA: TGTGCCAGCAGTTATATGGGCACCTCTGGAAACACCATATATTTT

clone size: .
D gene: TRBD1
V gene: TRBV27
CDR3 length: 14
J gene: TRBJ1-1
CDR3 protein: CASSLQGGNTEAFF
CDR3 DNA: TGTGCCAGCAGTCTACAGGGGGGGAACACTGAAGCTTTCTTT

clone size: .
D gene: .
V gene: TRBV29-1
CDR3 length: 13
J gene: TRBJ1-4
CDR3 protein: CSVPGLNNEKLFF
CDR3 DNA: TGCAGCGTTCCGGGACTAAATAATGAAAAACTGTTTTTT

clone size: .
D gene: .
V gene: TRBV14
CDR3 length: 17
J gene: TRBJ1-1
CDR3 protein: CASRRAGGRDRNTEAFF
CDR3 DNA: TGTGCCAGCAGGCGCGCGGGTGGGAGGGATCGGAACACTGAAGCTTTCTTT

clone size: .
D gene: .
V gene: TRBV28
CDR3 length: 15
J gene: TRBJ1-2
CDR3 protein: CASSLSVRTNYGYTF
CDR3 DNA: TGTGCCAGCAGTTTGAGCGTCAGAACTAACTATGGCTACACCTTC

clone size: .
D gene: .
V gene: TRBV30
CDR3 length: 13
J gene: TRBJ1-5
CDR3 protein: CAWTRDNNQPQHF
CDR3 DNA: TGTGCCTGGACCCGGGACAATAATCAGCCCCAGCATTTT

clone size: once
D gene: TRBD2
V gene: TRBV27
CDR3 length: 15
J gene: TRBJ2-1
CDR3 protein: CASSFLTSGIDEQFF
CDR3 DNA: TGTGCCAGCAGTTTTCTGACTAGCGGGATCGATGAGCAGTTCTTC

clone size: .
D gene: .
V gene: TRBV2
CDR3 length: 15
J gene: TRBJ1-4
CDR3 protein: CASSDLTGAGEKLFF
CDR3 DNA: TGTGCCAGCAGCGATCTGACAGGCGCAGGGGAAAAACTGTTTTTT

clone size: .
D gene: .
V gene: TRBV2
CDR3 length: 13
J gene: TRBJ2-7
CDR3 protein: CATRQTENYEQYF
CDR3 DNA: TGTGCCACCCGACAGACAGAAAACTACGAGCAGTACTTC

clone size: .
D gene: .
V gene: TRBV30
CDR3 length: 14
J gene: TRBJ2-3
CDR3 protein: CAWSRLEHTDTQYF
CDR3 DNA: TGTGCCTGGAGCAGACTAGAACACACAGATACGCAGTATTTT

clone size: .
D gene: .
V gene: TRBV7-8
CDR3 length: 12
J gene: TRBJ2-5
CDR3 protein: CASSSGLGMSYF
CDR3 DNA: TGTGCCAGCAGCTCGGGACTGGGTATGTCGTACTTC

clone size: .
D gene: TRBD2
V gene: TRBV11-3
CDR3 length: 17
J gene: TRBJ2-7
CDR3 protein: CASSLNPSSGMSYEQYF
CDR3 DNA: TGTGCCAGCAGCCTCAACCCCTCTAGCGGGATGAGCTACGAGCAGTACTTC

clone size: .
D gene: TRBD1
V gene: TRBV30
CDR3 length: 14
J gene: TRBJ1-6
CDR3 protein: CAWQQGSLNSPLHF
CDR3 DNA: TGTGCCTGGCAACAGGGGTCACTTAATTCACCCCTCCACTTT

clone size: once
D gene: TRBD2
V gene: TRBV28
CDR3 length: 15
J gene: TRBJ2-3
CDR3 protein: CASSRLAGGEDTQYF
CDR3 DNA: TGTGCCAGCAGTCGACTAGCGGGAGGGGAAGATACGCAGTATTTT

clone size: .
D gene: TRBD2
V gene: TRBV9
CDR3 length: 17
J gene: TRBJ2-5
CDR3 protein: CASSVAPPDSGQETQYF
CDR3 DNA: TGTGCCAGCAGCGTAGCCCCCCCGGATAGCGGGCAAGAGACCCAGTACTTC

clone size: .
D gene: .
V gene: TRBV5-1
CDR3 length: 13
J gene: TRBJ1-1
CDR3 protein: CASRLQGATEAFF
CDR3 DNA: TGCGCCAGCAGATTACAGGGAGCCACTGAAGCTTTCTTT

clone size: .
D gene: .
V gene: TRBV28
CDR3 length: 15
J gene: TRBJ1-5
CDR3 protein: CASSSGDTSYQPQHF
CDR3 DNA: TGTGCCAGCAGTTCCGGGGACACGTCCTATCAGCCCCAGCATTTT

clone size: .
D gene: .
V gene: TRBV5-4
CDR3 length: 14
J gene: TRBJ2-1
CDR3 protein: CASSSAGTSNEQFF
CDR3 DNA: TGTGCCAGCAGCTCAGCGGGGACAAGCAATGAGCAGTTCTTC

clone size: .
D gene: .
V gene: TRBV5-1
CDR3 length: 14
J gene: TRBJ2-3
CDR3 protein: CASSLGDSTDTQYF
CDR3 DNA: TGCGCCAGCAGCTTGGGGGACTCCACAGATACGCAGTATTTT

clone size: .
D gene: TRBD2
V gene: TRBV19
CDR3 length: 14
J gene: TRBJ2-7
CDR3 protein: CASSILAGPYEQYF
CDR3 DNA: TGTGCCAGTAGTATCCTAGCGGGTCCCTACGAGCAGTACTTC

clone size: .
D gene: TRBD1
V gene: TRBV6-5
CDR3 length: 14
J gene: TRBJ2-7
CDR3 protein: CASSRTGAYYEQYF
CDR3 DNA: TGTGCCAGCAGTCGGACAGGGGCCTACTACGAGCAGTACTTC

clone size: .
D gene: .
V gene: TRBV13
CDR3 length: 15
J gene: TRBJ1-1
CDR3 protein: CASSSDQGLNTEAFF
CDR3 DNA: TGTGCCAGCAGCTCAGACCAGGGGTTGAACACTGAAGCTTTCTTT

clone size: .
D gene: .
V gene: TRBV6-1
CDR3 length: 14
J gene: TRBJ1-1
CDR3 protein: CASRTALMNTEAFF
CDR3 DNA: TGTGCCAGCAGGACAGCGCTGATGAACACTGAAGCTTTCTTT

clone size: .
D gene: .
V gene: TRBV9
CDR3 length: 16
J gene: TRBJ2-2
CDR3 protein: CASSVVSRGSAGELFF
CDR3 DNA: TGTGCCAGCAGCGTAGTAAGTCGGGGGAGCGCCGGGGAGCTGTTTTTT

clone size: .
D gene: .
V gene: TRBV28
CDR3 length: 15
J gene: TRBJ1-5
CDR3 protein: CASSLFGGSNQPQHF
CDR3 DNA: TGTGCCAGCAGTTTATTCGGCGGTAGCAATCAGCCCCAGCATTTT

clone size: .
D gene: .
V gene: TRBV5-4
CDR3 length: 18
J gene: TRBJ2-6
CDR3 protein: CASTVGAEAFSGANVLTF
CDR3 DNA: TGTGCCAGCACCGTGGGGGCGGAAGCTTTCTCTGGGGCCAACGTCCTGACTTTC

clone size: .
D gene: .
V gene: TRBV29-1
CDR3 length: 13
J gene: TRBJ1-1
CDR3 protein: CSAKQVMNTEAFF
CDR3 DNA: TGCAGCGCAAAACAGGTAATGAACACTGAAGCTTTCTTT

clone size: .
D gene: .
V gene: TRBV7-6
CDR3 length: 14
J gene: TRBJ1-2
CDR3 protein: CASSLTSGGYGYTF
CDR3 DNA: TGTGCCAGCAGCTTAACGTCCGGGGGCTATGGCTACACCTTC

clone size: .
D gene: .
V gene: TRBV5-1
CDR3 length: 13
J gene: TRBJ1-1
CDR3 protein: CASSFTADTEAFF
CDR3 DNA: TGCGCCAGTTCTTTTACAGCGGACACTGAAGCTTTCTTT

clone size: .
D gene: TRBD1
V gene: TRBV19
CDR3 length: 16
J gene: TRBJ1-4
CDR3 protein: CASSPGTGTTNEKLFF
CDR3 DNA: TGTGCCAGTAGTCCCGGGACAGGGACGACTAATGAAAAACTGTTTTTT

clone size: .
D gene: TRBD2
V gene: TRBV2
CDR3 length: 14
J gene: TRBJ2-5
CDR3 protein: CASSEVGGGETQYF
CDR3 DNA: TGTGCCAGCAGTGAAGTCGGGGGGGGAGAGACCCAGTACTTC

clone size: .
D gene: .
V gene: TRBV28
CDR3 length: 15
J gene: TRBJ1-1
CDR3 protein: CASSLGGGGNTEAFF
CDR3 DNA: TGTGCCAGCAGTTTGGGAGGAGGCGGGAACACTGAAGCTTTCTTT

clone size: .
D gene: .
V gene: TRBV7-9
CDR3 length: 13
J gene: TRBJ1-6
CDR3 protein: CASSLTRDSPLHF
CDR3 DNA: TGTGCCAGCAGCTTAACCAGGGATTCACCCCTCCACTTT

clone size: once
D gene: TRBD1
V gene: TRBV5-1
CDR3 length: 14
J gene: TRBJ1-1
CDR3 protein: CASSFTGGSTEAFF
CDR3 DNA: TGCGCCAGCAGCTTTACAGGGGGCTCGACTGAAGCTTTCTTT

clone size: .
D gene: .
V gene: TRBV7-2
CDR3 length: 15
J gene: TRBJ2-5
CDR3 protein: CASSLVWQGMGTQYF
CDR3 DNA: TGTGCCAGCAGCTTAGTGTGGCAGGGAATGGGGACCCAGTACTTC

clone size: .
D gene: TRBD2
V gene: TRBV19
CDR3 length: 15
J gene: TRBJ2-7
CDR3 protein: CASSIMSGRLYEQYF
CDR3 DNA: TGTGCCAGTAGTATTATGAGCGGGAGACTGTACGAGCAGTACTTC

clone size: .
D gene: .
V gene: TRBV9
CDR3 length: 15
J gene: TRBJ1-2
CDR3 protein: CASSALRGVNYGYTF
CDR3 DNA: TGTGCCAGCAGCGCCCTTCGGGGGGTAAACTATGGCTACACCTTC

clone size: .
D gene: TRBD1
V gene: TRBV6-5
CDR3 length: 15
J gene: TRBJ2-7
CDR3 protein: CASSYGPDRVYEQYF
CDR3 DNA: TGTGCCAGCAGTTACGGCCCGGACAGGGTATACGAGCAGTACTTC

clone size: .
D gene: .
V gene: TRBV28
CDR3 length: 12
J gene: TRBJ1-1
CDR3 protein: CASSLVETEAFF
CDR3 DNA: TGTGCCAGCAGTTTAGTAGAGACTGAAGCTTTCTTT

clone size: .
D gene: TRBD1
V gene: TRBV5-4
CDR3 length: 14
J gene: TRBJ1-4
CDR3 protein: CASSSWTGKEKLFF
CDR3 DNA: TGTGCCAGCAGCTCCTGGACAGGGAAAGAAAAACTGTTTTTT

clone size: .
D gene: TRBD1
V gene: TRBV10-2
CDR3 length: 17
J gene: TRBJ2-4
CDR3 protein: CASSELRDRGAKNIQYF
CDR3 DNA: TGCGCCAGCAGTGAGCTCCGGGACAGGGGGGCCAAAAACATTCAGTACTTC

clone size: .
D gene: TRBD1
V gene: TRBV18
CDR3 length: 14
J gene: TRBJ2-1
CDR3 protein: CASSPPGTGGSLFF
CDR3 DNA: TGTGCCAGCTCACCACCCGGGACAGGGGGCTCGCTGTTCTTC

clone size: .
D gene: TRBD2
V gene: TRBV28
CDR3 length: 20
J gene: TRBJ2-1
CDR3 protein: CASRPRGGLAGGSSYNEQFF
CDR3 DNA: TGTGCCAGCAGACCCCGAGGGGGACTAGCGGGAGGAAGCTCCTACAATGAGCAGTTCTTC